The entry below describes one TCR beta chain. The sample is drawn from a study of blood T cell repertoires in COVID-19. On the study more broadly: The cDNA or gDNA used as material had been derived from T cells, B-cell-depleted T cells, or PBMCs.

Per the authors' pipeline: The authors estimated nucleated cell counts from reference gene primer amplification. Sequencing used immunoSEQ multiplex PCR; TCRdb keeps in-frame clones, though not all of them. From that table come the V and J calls and clone size; the DNA was used to work out D and trimming. The sample includes about 150,000 clones, about 83% of them seen just once. Recruited during active infection, patients (from Seattle) were subsequently followed longitudinally. The V end was cut by 6 bases, the J end by 4 bases, with 16 bases between. The CDR3 covers 15 residues. Germline V gives CDR1 WSHSY, CDR2 SAAADI.

Sequencing was performed on peripheral blood. The chain is built from TRBV10-2 and TRBJ1-5, with D maybe TRBD1 (6 bases). The sequence was collected from a man younger than 45 with COVID-19, enrolled during active disease. In nucleotides, the CDR3 is TGCGCCAGCAGGACTGCGGGGGGCTTAAATCAGCCCCAGCATTTT. Its protein is CASRTAGGLNQPQHF.